This TCR beta chain was recovered during a study of memory CD4+ T cells and cytomegalovirus serostatus. This CDR3 is built from 14 residues. In germline, CDR1 is SGHRS, CDR2 YFSETQ. V shed 3 bases and J shed 0 bases, with 9 bases lying between them. In the original analysis: After removing out-of-frame reads, around 2,100,000 distinct TCRbeta sequences remained. Measured with immunoSEQ multiplex PCR; TCRdb has only the in-frame clones, and not every one. For V, J and clone size, that table is used; D and trimming come from the DNA. The sample records 65,000 to 95,000 clones, 80% being singletons. Single viable CD3+CD4+CD8-CD45RO+ cells were sorted as the memory CD4+ T cells. This clone showed up just a few times.

Sequencing input: memory CD4+ T cells from blood. The chain couples TRBV5-1 to TRBJ1-1; D uncertain. This sequence originates from an adult in good health and CMV-seronegative. In nucleotides, the CDR3 is TGCGCCAGCAGCTCATCCGGGGTGAACACTGAAGCTTTCTTT. Translating it yields CASSSSGVNTEAFF.